This entry features one TCR beta chain sequence. This CDR3 contains 15 residues. Unmatched junction bases numbered 9, after V lost 6 bases and J lost 7 bases. CDR1 MNHEY and CDR2 SMNVEV come from the germline V gene (reference sequence). The sample belongs to a study of radiotherapy plus CTLA-4 blockade in lung cancer. Method: immunoSEQ multiplex PCR; TCRdb's copy keeps in-frame clones and lacks some. The sample has tens of thousands of clones; 80% to 90% are singletons. The chain employs TRBV27 and TRBJ1-2, with 12 bases that match TRBD1. This receptor was identified in a human donor with non-small cell lung cancer whose response to radiotherapy plus ipilimumab could not be evaluated. The material sequenced was peripheral blood, taken from a patient treated with radiotherapy plus ipilimumab. CDR3 nucleotides: TGTGCCAGCAGAATTCCGGGACAGGGGGCCTTTGGCTACACCTTC. Residues: CASRIPGQGAFGYTF.